This TCR beta chain was obtained from a study of T cell changes during pregnancy in multiple sclerosis. Here immunoSEQ multiplex PCR was the method, and the copy in TCRdb shows in-frame clones only, minus some. The sample lists about 97,000 clones, more than 85% seen once, with over 3% in the top ten. The germline gives CDR1 KGHSH, CDR2 LQKENI. Losses at the gene ends were 9 bases for V and 3 bases for J; bases not matched to a gene: 5. The CDR3 runs 13 residues. The specimen was peripheral blood, collected in the second trimester of pregnancy. The genes are TRBV18 and TRBJ1-2; 9 bases match TRBD1. The clonotype comes from a female donor with multiple sclerosis, enrolled in a pregnancy study. In nucleotides, the CDR3 is TGTGCCAGTACAGGGGGCGCGGACTATGGCTACACCTTC. This translates into CASTGGADYGYTF.